Only a few counts were recorded for the clone carrying this T cell receptor (beta chain). Its antigen remains unknown. The source of the sample is a study of tumor and adjacent non-tumor tissue in lung cancer. Findings and caveats of the study: Tumor TCR diversity, when higher, was linked to shorter survival.

This sample's RNA came from whole unsorted tissue. The normal lung tissue was taken more than 3 cm from the tumor edge. Donors were chemotherapy-naive, newly diagnosed lung cancer surgical patients in China, August–late 2014. CDR3 length: 15 residues. Per the germline V gene, CDR1 is MNHEY and CDR2 is SVGAGI. TCRbeta libraries were built with three rounds of nested PCR, modified from ARM-PCR. MiXCR, run by TCRdb on the multiplex PCR reads, gives a single entry per CDR3 protein. The sample has 80,000 to 100,000 distinct CDR3 sequences; 80% are singletons. The chain carries TRBV6-5 and TRBJ1-6, with 8 bases fitting TRBD1. This sequence originates from a man between 60 and 75 years old with small cell lung cancer. Sequenced material: distant non-tumor lung tissue. The CDR3 protein is CVSSYSDRANSPLHF. The CDR3 coding sequence is TGTGTTAGCAGTTACTCGGACAGGGCTAATTCACCCCTCCACTTT.